This T cell receptor (beta chain) was observed in a study of T cell responses to AZD1222 COVID-19 vaccine. Method: immunoSEQ multiplex PCR; TCRdb's copy keeps in-frame clones and lacks some. The table records roughly 120,000 clones, around 90% of them present only once. This clone has just a few counts. The antigen remains undetermined. This CDR3 has 11 amino acids. V was clipped by 7 bases and J by 6 bases, with 9 bases between them. The germline V gene has CDR1 ENHRY and CDR2 SYGVKD. Researchers grouped second doses given at about 4 or about 12 weeks into one pool. Study-level findings and limits: Spike-specific TCR repertoires showed rising breadth and depth after two AZD1222 doses. The donors showed a predominance of white British ancestry and of females, with possible underestimation of clonal diversity. Spike as a whole was targeted by vaccine-associated CD4 TCRs, dominant at 160-218 and 743-854.

Sequencing was performed on peripheral blood, taken 28 days after the second AZD1222 dose. The V and J genes are TRBV10-3 and TRBJ1-2; D is possibly TRBD1 (6 bases). This receptor was taken from an adult who received the AZD1222 COVID-19 vaccine. This CDR3 reads CAITNRDGYTF. As DNA, the CDR3 is TGTGCCATCACCAACAGGGATGGCTACACCTTC.